A single sample is the source of the 32 T cell receptor beta chains below, sequenced in a study of blood T cells in healthy people across ages. With a J-beta primer mix and a sample-barcoded 5' primer, a second PCR ran about 6 to 11 cycles. TCRdb passed the 5' RACE reads through MiXCR, listing each CDR3 protein once. The table has some 710,000 distinct CDR3 sequences, about 46% seen once. Sequencing input: blood. These receptors came from a man aged 80 or over in good health.

The chain uses TRBV29-1 and TRBJ2-5; D is unresolved. CDR1 is SQVTM, CDR2 ANQGSEA, per germline. The CDR3 consists of 10 residues. V dropped 4 bases and J dropped 11 bases, with 11 bases sitting between them. Here the CDR3 reads CSVGPNEQYF. Written as DNA, the CDR3 is TGCAGCGTTGGGCCCAATGAGCAGTACTTC. Using reference TRBV29-1 and TRBJ2-5 for the parts outside the CDR3, the full variable domain is SAVISQKPSRDICQRGTSLTIQCQVDSQVTMMFWYRQQPGQSLTLIATANQGSEATYESGFVIDKFPISRPNLTFSTLTVSNMSPEDSSIYLCSVGPNEQYFGPGTRLLVL.

This clonotype was found many times. This rearrangement joins TRBV14 to TRBJ2-7, with TRBD2 matching over 12 bases. The germline V gene encodes CDR1 SGHDN and CDR2 FVKESK. This CDR3 is built from 15 residues. J was trimmed by 4 bases and V by 0 bases; bases with no gene match: 1. In DNA, the CDR3 is TGTGCCAGCAGCCAAGAGACTAGCGGGAGTTACGAGCAGTACTTC. Protein: CASSQETSGSYEQYF.

Concerning this clonotype itself: Being one base from a much bigger clone, this may be a read error. The CDR3 region has the DNA TGTGCCAGCAGGCCCGGGGGTTGGCAAGGGACCCAGTACTTC. Translated, it gives CASRPGGWQGTQYF. The chain is built from TRBV27 and TRBJ2-5; possible D gene TRBD2, 6 bases. This CDR3 contains 14 residues. CDR1 and CDR2 (germline): MNHEY, SMNVEV (reference sequence).

This clonotype was observed a single time. V and J are TRBV6-4 and TRBJ2-3, with D possibly being TRBD2 (5 bases). Germline lookup yields CDR1 MRHNA and CDR2 SNTAGT. This CDR3 comprises 15 residues. V lost 6 bases, J lost 0 bases, and 13 bases lay in between. The CDR3, as DNA: TGTGCCAGCAGACTAGAGGGTTTTAGCACAGATACGCAGTATTTT. As protein: CASRLEGFSTDTQYF.

This clonotype was counted a few times. The V and J genes are TRBV6-5 and TRBJ1-6; D is unclear. The CDR3 totals 15 residues. V was cut by 6 bases and J by 9 bases, with 18 bases left in between. Germline assignment: CDR1 MNHEY and CDR2 SVGAGI. The CDR3 region has the DNA TGTGCCAGCAGCCCCACCTGGACTGGGGTTTCACCCCTCCACTTT. Amino acid sequence: CASSPTWTGVSPLHF.

This rearrangement joins TRBV29-1 to TRBJ2-3; D gene ambiguous. CDR1 is SQVTM and CDR2 is ANQGSEA in the germline V gene. The CDR3 loop spans 15 amino acids. Trimming took 7 bases from V and 1 from J, leaving 18 bases between them. In DNA, the CDR3 is TGCAGCGCTCCTCCCGGCCTAGATGGCACAGATACGCAGTATTTT. This codes for CSAPPGLDGTDTQYF.

This clonotype was found many times. The chain couples TRBV29-1 to TRBJ2-3; D is possibly TRBD2 (6 bases). V lost 5 bases, J lost 0 bases, and 12 bases lay in between. There are 14 residues in the CDR3. Per the germline V gene, CDR1 is SQVTM and CDR2 is ANQGSEA. For the CDR3, the DNA is TGCAGCGTTAAAAGTGGGACTAGCACAGATACGCAGTATTTT. Residues: CSVKSGTSTDTQYF.

For this clonotype: At one end, the junction sequence differs from germline, possibly due to a read error. The chain uses TRBV12-3 or TRBV12-4 and TRBJ2-7; D not certain. The CDR3 has 12 amino acids. The chain's CDR3 is CAGSLADYEQYF. The CDR3, as DNA: TGTGCCGGCAGTTTAGCAGACTACGAGCAGTACTTC.

The chain has TRBV5-6 and TRBJ1-2; 7 nucleotides match TRBD1. The CDR3 is 15 residues long. Germline-derived CDR1 and CDR2 are SGHDT and YYEEEE. V was clipped by 4 bases and J by 2 bases; unmatched bases: 8. CDR3 residues: CASSPTGTANYGYTF. CDR3 sequence (DNA): TGTGCCAGCAGCCCTACCGGGACAGCAAACTATGGCTACACCTTC.

The chain couples TRBV7-2 to TRBJ2-7, with 7 bases matching TRBD1. CDR3 length: 16 amino acids. V gave up 5 bases and J gave up 3 bases; unmatched junction bases: 13. CDR1 is SGHTA and CDR2 is FQGNSA in the germline V gene. The CDR3 loop reads CASSTAGRGLFYEQYF. The CDR3 DNA follows: TGTGCCAGCAGCACCGCCGGAAGGGGGCTGTTCTACGAGCAGTACTTC. The full variable domain, rest sourced from reference TRBV7-2 and TRBJ2-7, is GAGVSQSPSNKVTEKGKDVELRCDPISGHTALYWYRQSLGQGLEFLIYFQGNSAPDKSGLPSDRFSAERTGGSVSTLTIQRTQQEDSAVYLCASSTAGRGLFYEQYFGPGTRLTVT.

The V and J genes are TRBV6-1 and TRBJ2-5; D is ambiguous. The DNA end is a closer match to TRBJ2-7, so the J assignment may be wrong. The CDR3 length is 12 residues. The V gene's germline CDR1 is MNHNS and CDR2 SASEGT. CDR3 coding DNA: TGTGCCAGCAGTGTAGAAGGGTGCGAGCAGTACTTC. Its protein product is CASSVEGCEQYF.

A few counts support this clonotype. J is TRBJ1-2 and V is TRBV14; maybe TRBD1 (5 bases). Germline CDR1 reads SGHDN; CDR2 reads FVKESK. The CDR3 consists of 13 residues. V lost 5 bases and J lost 6, with 13 bases in between. The DNA of the CDR3 is TGTGCCAGCAGCGCCTACAGGAGCGATGGCTACACCTTC. This translates into CASSAYRSDGYTF.

This clonotype was recorded once. A much larger clone lies a single base off, so this may be a read error. V and J are TRBV20-1 and TRBJ2-3, with 9 nucleotides matching TRBD2. V lost 3 bases and J lost 4; bases outside the gene matches: 8. The CDR3 consists of 15 residues. The V gene's germline CDR1 is DFQATT and CDR2 SNEGSKA (reference sequence). This CDR3 reads CSASLAVAGADTQYF. Here the CDR3 DNA reads TGCAGTGCTAGTTTAGCGGTAGCGGGAGCAGATACGCAGTATTTT.

CDR3 residues: CSAETSGSQETQYF. CDR3 DNA: TGCAGCGCCGAGACTAGCGGGAGCCAAGAGACCCAGTACTTC. The J gene is TRBJ2-5, the V gene TRBV29-1; 12 bases match TRBD2. The V segment lost 7 bases and the J segment 1 base; nucleotides outside the gene matches: 4. Per germline, CDR1 SQVTM and CDR2 ANQGSEA. There are 14 residues in the CDR3.

The chain is built from TRBV6-5 and TRBJ2-5; D uncertain. The J call could be wrong; TRBJ2-7 is a better fit for the DNA end. Germline CDR1 and CDR2: MNHEY and SVGAGI. This CDR3 spans 15 amino acids. CDR3 amino acids: CASSYAEDAGYEQYF. CDR3 DNA: TGTGCCAGCAGTTACGCGGAAGACGCCGGCTACGAGCAGTACTTC.

The J gene is TRBJ1-1, the V gene TRBV12-3 or TRBV12-4; D unresolved. CDR3 length: 11 residues. The ends were cut back, 7 bases at V and 4 bases at J, with 7 bases in the middle. CDR3 DNA sequence: TGTGCCAGCATGGTGGGCACTGAAGCTTTCTTT. Protein product: CASMVGTEAFF.

This clonotype was observed at least ten times. The chain couples TRBV7-2 to TRBJ2-7; 8 bases map to TRBD2. Trimming cost V 1 base and J 2 bases; bases outside gene matches: 4. This CDR3 is 15 amino acids long. In germline, CDR1 is SGHTA, CDR2 FQGNSA. This CDR3 is CASSLVAGSTYEQYF. CDR3 in DNA: TGTGCCAGCAGCTTAGTAGCGGGAAGTACCTACGAGCAGTACTTC.

This clonotype was seen a few times. This chain joins TRBV29-1 and TRBJ1-1, with D possibly being TRBD1 (5 bases). Trimming removed 5 bases at V and 3 bases at J, with 13 bases between. The CDR3 loop spans 13 amino acids. CDR1 SQVTM and CDR2 ANQGSEA come from the germline V gene. CDR3 nucleotides: TGCAGCGTTAATAGCGGAGGGGACACTGAAGCTTTCTTT. Amino acid sequence: CSVNSGGDTEAFF. Combining the CDR3 with reference TRBV29-1 and TRBJ1-1 gives the whole variable domain SAVISQKPSRDICQRGTSLTIQCQVDSQVTMMFWYRQQPGQSLTLIATANQGSEATYESGFVIDKFPISRPNLTFSTLTVSNMSPEDSSIYLCSVNSGGDTEAFFGQGTRLTVV.

About this clonotype itself: A junction end diverges from the germline sequence, so it may reflect a read error. This rearrangement joins TRBV20-1 to TRBJ2-4; TRBD1 aligns across 12 bases. Matching the DNA end better, TRBJ2-7 makes the J call doubtful. The CDR3 consists of 16 residues. The germline CDR1 and CDR2 sequences are DFQATT and SNEGSKA (reference sequence). CDR3 amino acids: CSARALGTGGSCEQYF. In nucleotides, the CDR3 is TGCAGTGCTAGAGCCCTTGGGACAGGGGGCTCCTGCGAGCAGTACTTC.

The chain has TRBV20-1 and TRBJ1-5, with D maybe TRBD1 (6 bases). The CDR3 covers 13 residues. Germline V lookup: CDR1 DFQATT, CDR2 SNEGSKA (reference sequence). V lost 3 bases and J lost 4, with 10 bases in between. CDR3 sequence reads: CSASVQGNQPQHF. The CDR3 nucleotides are TGCAGTGCTAGTGTACAGGGTAATCAGCCCCAGCATTTT.

This clonotype was recorded a few times. This chain connects TRBV5-1 to TRBJ1-6; D is unresolved. CDR1 is SGHRS and CDR2 is YFSETQ in the germline V gene. Trimming left V 6 bases short and J 0 bases short, with 10 bases between. CDR3 length: 15 residues. For the CDR3, the DNA is TGCGCCAGCACTGGGCCGAGCTCCTATAATTCACCCCTCCACTTT. Protein sequence: CASTGPSSYNSPLHF.

This clonotype was observed a few times. Given a much more abundant clone one base away, this may be a read error. The genes are TRBV3-1 and TRBJ2-7; D not resolved. This CDR3 has 11 residues. Germline CDR1 reads LGHDT; CDR2 reads YNNKEL (reference sequence). The chain's CDR3 is CANSHGDEQYF. The CDR3 bases are TGTGCCAACAGCCATGGGGACGAGCAGTACTTC.

This clonotype was recorded many times. V is TRBV20-1 and J is TRBJ2-3; no reliable D call. Trimming took off 5 bases at V and 6 bases at J, with 15 bases between the two ends. This CDR3 is 13 amino acids long. The germline gives CDR1 DFQATT, CDR2 SNEGSKA (reference sequence). The CDR3 DNA is TGCAGTGCTCTACCCTCCTCAAAGGATACGCAGTATTTT. Its protein is CSALPSSKDTQYF.

This clonotype was recorded a few times. CDR3 protein: CASSLEQGLGFYEQYF. The CDR3 DNA reads as TGTGCCAGCAGTTTAGAACAGGGGTTGGGGTTCTACGAGCAGTACTTC. This chain connects TRBV12-3 or TRBV12-4 to TRBJ2-7; the match to TRBD1 covers 7 bases. The V segment lost 1 base and the J segment 3 bases; nucleotides outside the gene matches: 9. This CDR3 comprises 16 residues.

This clonotype was seen ten or more times. CDR3 nucleotide sequence: TGTGCCAGCAGCCCCCGAGGGAGGTTCAGCGGGAGTTCGGGGGAGCAGTACTTC. This translates into CASSPRGRFSGSSGEQYF. The V and J genes are TRBV7-2 and TRBJ2-7; TRBD2 matches at 8 bases. The CDR3 length is 18 residues. In germline, CDR1 is SGHTA, CDR2 FQGNSA. J was trimmed by 7 bases and V by 5 bases; bases with no gene match: 22. The full variable domain, completed using reference TRBV7-2 and TRBJ2-7, is GAGVSQSPSNKVTEKGKDVELRCDPISGHTALYWYRQSLGQGLEFLIYFQGNSAPDKSGLPSDRFSAERTGGSVSTLTIQRTQQEDSAVYLCASSPRGRFSGSSGEQYFGPGTRLTVT.

For the CDR3, the DNA is TGCAGTGCTAGATCCAGGTACTCAAACACTGAAGCTTTCTTT. It codes for CSARSRYSNTEAFF. The chain joins TRBV20-1 to TRBJ1-1; D is ambiguous. V was trimmed by 2 bases and J by 2 bases, leaving 12 bases between them. The CDR3 covers 14 residues. The germline CDR1 and CDR2 sequences are DFQATT and SNEGSKA (reference sequence).

This clonotype appeared many times. The chain combines TRBV7-2 with TRBJ2-7; either TRBD1 or TRBD2 may supply D (5 bases each). Germline lookup yields CDR1 SGHTA and CDR2 FQGNSA. V was cut by 3 bases and J by 3 bases, with 12 bases left in between. The CDR3 spans 14 residues. The CDR3 sequence is CASSFYGASYEQYF. For the CDR3, the DNA is TGTGCCAGCAGCTTTTACGGGGCGAGCTACGAGCAGTACTTC.

The V gene is TRBV30, the J gene TRBJ1-2; D perhaps matches TRBD1 (6 bases). CDR1 GTSNPN and CDR2 SVGIG come from the germline V gene (reference sequence). The CDR3 runs to 12 residues. V lost 2 bases and J lost 4, with 8 bases in between. DNA of the CDR3: TGTGCCTGGAGTCCAGGGGTCTATGGCTACACCTTC. Its protein is CAWSPGVYGYTF.

This clonotype was picked up many times. J is TRBJ2-2 and V is TRBV15, with D possibly being TRBD1 (5 bases). With 0 bases removed from V and 3 bases from J, the gap between germline ends came to 5 bases. CDR1 and CDR2 from the germline V gene are LNHNV and YYDKDF (reference sequence). This CDR3 comprises 14 residues. Written as DNA, the CDR3 is TGTGCCACCAGCAGAGAACAGGACACCGGGGAGCTGTTTTTT. Its translation is CATSREQDTGELFF.

This clonotype was observed a few times. This sequence joins TRBV12-3 or TRBV12-4 and TRBJ1-6, with 10 bases that match TRBD1. The CDR3 contains 15 residues. The trim removed 0 bases at V and 10 bases at J, leaving 3 bases unmatched. CDR3 coding DNA: TGTGCCAGCAGTTTAGCGAGGGGACAGGGGTCACCCCTCCACTTT. This encodes CASSLARGQGSPLHF.

This clonotype was seen more than once but under ten times. The chain couples TRBV12-3 or TRBV12-4 to TRBJ2-1; 7 bases match TRBD1. This CDR3 region has 15 residues. V lost 6 bases to trimming and J lost 3 bases; unmatched junction nucleotides: 8. The CDR3 DNA sequence: TGTGCCAGCAGCCGCGGACAGGAAATCTACAATGAGCAGTTCTTC. Translated: CASSRGQEIYNEQFF.

The chain joins TRBV12-3 or TRBV12-4 to TRBJ1-1, with 7 nucleotides matching TRBD1. Losses at the gene ends were 6 bases for V and 3 bases for J; bases not matched to a gene: 13. The CDR3 sequence is 16 residues long. CDR3 protein: CASRMTGSIGYTEAFF. The DNA for the CDR3 is TGTGCCAGCAGGATGACAGGGAGTATAGGGTACACTGAAGCTTTCTTT.